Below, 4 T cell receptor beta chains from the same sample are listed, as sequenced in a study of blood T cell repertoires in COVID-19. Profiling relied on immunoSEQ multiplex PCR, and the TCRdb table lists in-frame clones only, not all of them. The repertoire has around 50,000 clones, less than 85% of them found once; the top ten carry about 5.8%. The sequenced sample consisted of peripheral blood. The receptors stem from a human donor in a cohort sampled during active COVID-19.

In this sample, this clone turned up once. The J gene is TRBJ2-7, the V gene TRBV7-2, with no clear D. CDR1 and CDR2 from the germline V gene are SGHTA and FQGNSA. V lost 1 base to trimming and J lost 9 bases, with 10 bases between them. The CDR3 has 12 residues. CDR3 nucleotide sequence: TGTGCCAGCAGCTTAGACGGCAGGCGGCAGTACTTC. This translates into CASSLDGRRQYF. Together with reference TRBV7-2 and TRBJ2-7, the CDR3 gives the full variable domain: GAGVSQSPSNKVTEKGKDVELRCDPISGHTALYWYRQSLGQGLEFLIYFQGNSAPDKSGLPSDRFSAERTGGSVSTLTIQRTQQEDSAVYLCASSLDGRRQYFGPGTRLTVT.

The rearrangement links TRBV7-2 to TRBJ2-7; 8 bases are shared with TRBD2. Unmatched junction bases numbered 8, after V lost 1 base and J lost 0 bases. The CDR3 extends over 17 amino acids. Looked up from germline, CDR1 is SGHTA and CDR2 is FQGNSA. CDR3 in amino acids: CASSLEGGGHVSYEQYF. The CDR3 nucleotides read TGTGCCAGCAGCTTAGAGGGCGGGGGGCACGTCTCCTACGAGCAGTACTTC. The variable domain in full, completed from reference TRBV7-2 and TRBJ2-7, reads GAGVSQSPSNKVTEKGKDVELRCDPISGHTALYWYRQSLGQGLEFLIYFQGNSAPDKSGLPSDRFSAERTGGSVSTLTIQRTQQEDSAVYLCASSLEGGGHVSYEQYFGPGTRLTVT.

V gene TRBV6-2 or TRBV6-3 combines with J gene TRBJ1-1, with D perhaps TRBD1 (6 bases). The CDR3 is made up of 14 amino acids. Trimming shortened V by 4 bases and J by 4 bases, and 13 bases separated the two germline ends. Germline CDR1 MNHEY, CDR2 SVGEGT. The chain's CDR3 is CASSFTGYGTEAFF. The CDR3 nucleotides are TGTGCCAGCAGTTTCACAGGGTATGGCACTGAAGCTTTCTTT.

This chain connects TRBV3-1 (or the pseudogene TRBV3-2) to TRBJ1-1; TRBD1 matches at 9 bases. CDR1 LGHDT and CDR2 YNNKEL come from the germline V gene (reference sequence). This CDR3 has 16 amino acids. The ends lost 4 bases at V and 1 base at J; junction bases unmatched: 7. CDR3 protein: CASSPRDREWNTEAFF. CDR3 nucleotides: TGTGCCAGCAGCCCGAGGGACAGGGAGTGGAACACTGAAGCTTTCTTT.